Listed here are 5 T cell receptor beta chains from one sample, sequenced in a study of regulatory T cells in long-lasting Graves disease (TCRdb year 2021). Library method: multiplex PCR. The sequencer listed for this sample is Illumina HiSeq 4000. CDR3 regions were amplified by Arm-PCR with iRepertoire HTBI primers to construct TCR beta libraries. TCRdb itself trimmed the public reads at Q25 with fastp, ran MiXCR and retained productive beta chains. Entries are consolidated by CDR3 protein sequence, retaining the most common genes and DNA. Counted in this sample were about 460,000 distinct CDR3 sequences; about 22% of them appeared once. In total, the top ten clones hold about 12% of the sample. The time point label for this specimen denotes: persistent/refractory GD, antithyroid drugs over 5 years with positive TRAb. For both TCR sequencing and RNA sequencing, RNA was extracted from PBMCs using TRIzol.

Sequenced here: peripheral blood mononuclear cells (PBMCs), sampled when the disease was refractory, from a patient treated with antithyroid drugs. Every receptor here comes from a female donor with Graves disease.

The sample holds many counts of this clonotype. V usage is TRBV28 and J usage is TRBJ1-1; no clear D. Germline lookup yields CDR1 MDHEN and CDR2 SYDVKM. V was pared by 7 bases and J by 4 bases, with 19 bases between. This CDR3 is built from 15 residues. The CDR3 bases are TGTGCCAGCAATCACGCCGGCAGCTTGTCCACTGAAGCTTTCTTT. Residues: CASNHAGSLSTEAFF.

The V call is TRBV28, the J call TRBJ2-7; 15 bases map to TRBD2. The length of the CDR3 is 17 residues. Germline V gives CDR1 MDHEN, CDR2 SYDVKM. V lost 3 bases, J lost 2 bases, and 5 bases stayed unmatched. The CDR3, as DNA: TGTGCCAGCAGTTTTGGGACTAGCGGGAGGCCTCCCTACGAGCAGTACTTC. Translated, it gives CASSFGTSGRPPYEQYF.

The chain has TRBV7-2 and TRBJ2-1; 14 bases agree with TRBD2. V gave up 5 bases and J gave up 3 bases; unmatched junction bases: 6. Germline V gene data show CDR1 as SGHTA and CDR2 as FQGNSA. The length of the CDR3 is 17 residues. DNA of the CDR3: TGTGCCAGCAGCCTTCGACTAGCGGGAGGGGACTACAATGAGCAGTTCTTC. It is translated as CASSLRLAGGDYNEQFF.

This clonotype has at least ten counts. The gene calls are TRBV28 and TRBJ1-1; D is ambiguous. CDR3 length equals 15 residues. Germline-derived CDR1 and CDR2 are MDHEN and SYDVKM. Trimming took off 3 bases at V and 1 base at J, with 12 bases between the two ends. The CDR3 loop reads CASSLISEGNTEAFF. The DNA of the CDR3 is TGTGCCAGCAGTTTGATTTCGGAGGGGAACACTGAAGCTTTCTTT.

The rearrangement uses TRBV7-9 and TRBJ1-4; D is unresolved. CDR3 length equals 15 residues. Germline lookup yields CDR1 SEHNR and CDR2 FQNEAQ (reference sequence). With 4 bases removed from V and 5 bases from J, the gap between germline ends came to 14 bases. CDR3 in DNA: TGTGCCAGCAGCTGGAACACGGGATTGAATGAAAAACTGTTTTTT. Its translation is CASSWNTGLNEKLFF.